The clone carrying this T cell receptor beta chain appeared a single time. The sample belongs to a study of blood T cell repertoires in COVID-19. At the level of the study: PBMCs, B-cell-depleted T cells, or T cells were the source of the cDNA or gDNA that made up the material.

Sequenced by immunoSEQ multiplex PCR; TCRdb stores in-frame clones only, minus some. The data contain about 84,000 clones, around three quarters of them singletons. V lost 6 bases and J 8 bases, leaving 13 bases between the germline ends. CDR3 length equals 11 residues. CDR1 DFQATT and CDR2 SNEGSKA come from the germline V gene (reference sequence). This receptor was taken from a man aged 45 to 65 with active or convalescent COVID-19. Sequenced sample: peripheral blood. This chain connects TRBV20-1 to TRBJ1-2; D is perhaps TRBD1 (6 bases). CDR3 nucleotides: TGCAGTGCCGTCAGGGGCCAGGGCTACACCTTC. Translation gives CSAVRGQGYTF.